The clone carrying this T cell receptor (beta chain) is medium-sized within its sample. Antigen: not known. This entry is derived from a study of spatial heterogeneity in lung cancer. Time point in this sample: sample taken at primary tumor resection. Points from the study as a whole: Counts of expanded intratumoral alpha and beta TCRs tracked tumor mutation counts.

Using its own MiXCR run on the 5' RACE reads, TCRdb lists one record per CDR3 protein. The sample has 9,700 or so distinct CDR3 sequences; roughly 6% are singletons. The germline gives CDR1 SGHRS, CDR2 YFSETQ. V was trimmed by 0 bases and J by 1 base, leaving 8 bases between them. This CDR3 spans 14 amino acids. The V gene is TRBV5-1, the J gene TRBJ2-7, with a possible D match to TRBD1 (6 bases). Sample: lung tumor tissue, taken at surgery. This receptor was taken from a male donor with early-stage non-small cell lung cancer. CDR3 protein: CASSLAGVSYEQYF. In DNA form, the CDR3 reads TGCGCCAGCAGCTTGGCAGGGGTATCCTACGAGCAGTACTTC. The full variable domain, with the rest looked up from reference TRBV5-1 and TRBJ2-7, is KAGVTQTPRYLIKTRGQQVTLSCSPISGHRSVSWYQQTPGQGLQFLFEYFSETQRNKGNFPGRFSGRQFSNSRSEMNVSTLELGDSALYLCASSLAGVSYEQYFGPGTRLTVT.